This is a list of T cell receptor beta chains from one sample in a study of T cell changes during pregnancy in multiple sclerosis. Measured with immunoSEQ multiplex PCR; TCRdb has only the in-frame clones, and not every one. The data show around 61,000 clones, about 83% seen once. Sequencing input: peripheral blood from another person, used as feeder cells. The receptor set was obtained from a human donor whose cells served as feeder cells for cultures in a pregnancy study. CDR3s include the opening cysteine and the closing phenylalanine or tryptophan. A D gene is named only where the DNA matches it firmly. Not all rows give a size; the values are once, few, many and, for expanded clones, a class.

v_call	j_call	d_call	clone_size	cdr3_aa	cdr3_nt
TRBV2	TRBJ1-6	.	few	CASSEGRFSPLHF	TGTGCCAGCAGTGAAGGGAGGTTTTCACCCCTCCACTTT
TRBV19	TRBJ2-3	.	.	CASSQTNTGTDTQYF	TGTGCCAGTAGTCAAACCAACACCGGCACAGATACGCAGTATTTT
TRBV6-1	TRBJ1-2	TRBD1	.	CASSERDRGIYGYTF	TGTGCCAGCAGTGAGCGGGACAGGGGGATATATGGCTACACCTTC
TRBV19	TRBJ2-7	.	.	CASSMERGVYEQYF	TGTGCCAGTAGTATGGAAAGGGGGGTCTACGAGCAGTACTTC
TRBV1	TRBJ2-6	.	.	CTSSQDVSGPGANVLTF	TGCACCAGCAGCCAAGATGTTTCCGGGCCTGGGGCCAACGTCCTGACTTTC
TRBV29-1	TRBJ2-3	.	.	CSFKMVSSTDTQYF	TGCAGCTTCAAGATGGTTTCTAGCACAGATACGCAGTATTTT
TRBV10-3	TRBJ2-5	.	.	CAISEKPIGETQYF	TGTGCCATCAGTGAGAAGCCCATTGGGGAGACCCAGTACTTC
TRBV19	TRBJ2-1	.	.	CASSIDGSSYNEQFF	TGTGCCAGTAGTATAGATGGAAGCTCCTACAATGAGCAGTTCTTC
TRBV2	TRBJ2-3	.	.	CASSDEARGTDTQYF	TGTGCCAGCAGTGACGAGGCAAGGGGCACAGATACGCAGTATTTT
TRBV2	TRBJ1-5	.	.	CASSDSGFYNQPQHF	TGTGCCAGCAGTGATAGTGGGTTCTACAATCAGCCCCAGCATTTT